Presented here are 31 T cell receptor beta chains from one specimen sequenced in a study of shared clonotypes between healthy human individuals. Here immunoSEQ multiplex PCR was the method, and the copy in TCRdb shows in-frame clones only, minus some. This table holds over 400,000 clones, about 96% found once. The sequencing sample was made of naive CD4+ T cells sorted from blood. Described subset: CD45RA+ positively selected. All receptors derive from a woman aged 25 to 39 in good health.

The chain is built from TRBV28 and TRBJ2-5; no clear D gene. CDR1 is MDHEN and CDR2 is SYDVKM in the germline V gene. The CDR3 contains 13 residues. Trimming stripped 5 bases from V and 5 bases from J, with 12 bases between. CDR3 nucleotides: TGTGCCAGCAGTCCGAGCTCTCGGGAGACCCAGTACTTC. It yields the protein CASSPSSRETQYF.

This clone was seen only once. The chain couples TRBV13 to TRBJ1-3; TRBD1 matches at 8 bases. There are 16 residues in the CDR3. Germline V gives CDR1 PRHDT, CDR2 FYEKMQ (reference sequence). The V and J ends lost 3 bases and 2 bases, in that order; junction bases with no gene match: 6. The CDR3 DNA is TGTGCCAGCAGCTTTCCGCTACAGGGGGCTGGAAACACCATATATTTT. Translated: CASSFPLQGAGNTIYF.

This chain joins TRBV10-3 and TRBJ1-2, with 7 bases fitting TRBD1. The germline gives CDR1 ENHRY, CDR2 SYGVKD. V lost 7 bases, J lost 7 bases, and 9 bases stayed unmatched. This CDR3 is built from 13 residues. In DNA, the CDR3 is TGTGCCATCACGCGACAGGGAGGAGGTGGCTACACCTTC. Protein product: CAITRQGGGGYTF.

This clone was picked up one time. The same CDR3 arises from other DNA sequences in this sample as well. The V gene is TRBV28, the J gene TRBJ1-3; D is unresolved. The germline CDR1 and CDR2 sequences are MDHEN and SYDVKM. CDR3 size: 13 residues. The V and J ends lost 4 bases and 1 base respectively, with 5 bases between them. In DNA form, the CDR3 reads TGTGCCAGCAGTTGGGCATCTGGAAACACCATATATTTT. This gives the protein CASSWASGNTIYF.

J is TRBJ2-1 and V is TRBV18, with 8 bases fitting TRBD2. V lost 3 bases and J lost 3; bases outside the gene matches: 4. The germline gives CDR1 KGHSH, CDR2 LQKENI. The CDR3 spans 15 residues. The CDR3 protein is CASSPTSGYYNEQFF. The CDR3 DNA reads TGTGCCAGCTCACCCACTAGCGGATACTACAATGAGCAGTTCTTC.

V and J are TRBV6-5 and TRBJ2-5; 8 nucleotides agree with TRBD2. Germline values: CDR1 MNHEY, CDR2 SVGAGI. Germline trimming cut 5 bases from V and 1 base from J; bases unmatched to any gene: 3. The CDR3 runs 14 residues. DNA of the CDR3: TGTGCCAGCAGTCACGGGACTAGCCAAGAGACCCAGTACTTC. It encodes CASSHGTSQETQYF.

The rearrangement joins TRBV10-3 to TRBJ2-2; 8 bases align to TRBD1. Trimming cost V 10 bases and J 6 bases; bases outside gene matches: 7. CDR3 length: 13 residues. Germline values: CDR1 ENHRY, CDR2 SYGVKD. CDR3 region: CANGAGGPGELFF. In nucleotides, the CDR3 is TGTGCCAATGGGGCAGGGGGCCCCGGGGAGCTGTTTTTT.

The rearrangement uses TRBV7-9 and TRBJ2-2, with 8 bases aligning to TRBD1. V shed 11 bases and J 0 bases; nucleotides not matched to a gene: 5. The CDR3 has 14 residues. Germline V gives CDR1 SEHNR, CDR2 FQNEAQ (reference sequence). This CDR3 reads CAGNRGTNTGELFF. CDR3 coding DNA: TGTGCCGGGAACAGGGGGACGAACACCGGGGAGCTGTTTTTT.

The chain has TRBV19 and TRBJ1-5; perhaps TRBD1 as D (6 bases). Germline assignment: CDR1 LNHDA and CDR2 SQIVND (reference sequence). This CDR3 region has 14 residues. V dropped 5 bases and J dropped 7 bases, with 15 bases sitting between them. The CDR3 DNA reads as TGTGCCAGTAGTCCACACAGGGCTGGGCAGCCCCAGCATTTT. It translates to CASSPHRAGQPQHF.

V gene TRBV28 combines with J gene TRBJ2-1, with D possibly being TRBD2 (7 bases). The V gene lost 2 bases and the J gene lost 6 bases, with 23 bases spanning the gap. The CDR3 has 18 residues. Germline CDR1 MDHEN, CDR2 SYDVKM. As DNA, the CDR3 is TGTGCCAGCAGTTTAAGGGGGGGGAAGGGCCTCATATCCAATGAGCAGTTCTTC. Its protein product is CASSLRGGKGLISNEQFF.

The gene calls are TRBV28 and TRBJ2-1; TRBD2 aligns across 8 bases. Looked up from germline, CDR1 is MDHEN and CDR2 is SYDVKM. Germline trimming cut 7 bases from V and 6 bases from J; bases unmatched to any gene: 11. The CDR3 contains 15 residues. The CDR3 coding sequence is TGTGCCAGCACCAGCGGGAGCAATTTCTTCAATGAGCAGTTCTTC. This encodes CASTSGSNFFNEQFF.

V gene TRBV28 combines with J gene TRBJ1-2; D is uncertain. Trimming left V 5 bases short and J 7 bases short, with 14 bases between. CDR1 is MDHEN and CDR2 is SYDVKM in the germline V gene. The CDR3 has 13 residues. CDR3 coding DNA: TGTGCCAGCAGTCCAACGGGTTTGGCTGGCTACACCTTC. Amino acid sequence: CASSPTGLAGYTF.

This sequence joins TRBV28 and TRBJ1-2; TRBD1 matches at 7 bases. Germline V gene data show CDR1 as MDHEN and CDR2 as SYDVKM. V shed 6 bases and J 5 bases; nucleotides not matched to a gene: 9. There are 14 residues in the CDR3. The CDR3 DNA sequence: TGTGCCAGCAGGATAAGACAGGGCCCATATGGCTACACCTTC. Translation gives CASRIRQGPYGYTF.

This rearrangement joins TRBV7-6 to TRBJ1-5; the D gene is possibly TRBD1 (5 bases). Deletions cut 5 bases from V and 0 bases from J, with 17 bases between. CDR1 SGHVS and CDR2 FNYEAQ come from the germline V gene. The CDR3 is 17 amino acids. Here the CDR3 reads CASSQRDGQYSNQPQHF. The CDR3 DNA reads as TGTGCCAGCAGCCAACGGGACGGCCAATATAGCAATCAGCCCCAGCATTTT.

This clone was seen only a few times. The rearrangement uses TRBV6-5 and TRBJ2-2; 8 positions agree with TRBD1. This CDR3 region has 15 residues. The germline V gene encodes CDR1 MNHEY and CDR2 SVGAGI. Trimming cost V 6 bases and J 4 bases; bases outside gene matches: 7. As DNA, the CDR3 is TGTGCCAGCAGCTTCGACAGGGGCGGCACCGGGGAGCTGTTTTTT. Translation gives CASSFDRGGTGELFF.

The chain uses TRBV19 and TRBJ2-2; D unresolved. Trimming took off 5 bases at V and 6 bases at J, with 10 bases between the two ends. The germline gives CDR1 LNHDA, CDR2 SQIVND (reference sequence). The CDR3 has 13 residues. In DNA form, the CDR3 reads TGTGCCAGTAGTCCTCGCGTGGCCGGGGAGCTGTTTTTT. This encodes CASSPRVAGELFF.

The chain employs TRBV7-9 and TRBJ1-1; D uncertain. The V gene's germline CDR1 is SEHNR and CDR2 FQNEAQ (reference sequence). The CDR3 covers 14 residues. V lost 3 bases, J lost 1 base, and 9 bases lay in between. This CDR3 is CASSFGRGNTEAFF. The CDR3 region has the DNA TGTGCCAGCAGCTTCGGACGGGGGAACACTGAAGCTTTCTTT.

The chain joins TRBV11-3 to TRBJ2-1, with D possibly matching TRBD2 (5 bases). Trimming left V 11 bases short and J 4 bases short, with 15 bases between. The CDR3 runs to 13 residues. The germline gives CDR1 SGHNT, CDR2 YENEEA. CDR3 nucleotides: TGTGCCCAATATGTAACTAGTTACAATGAGCAGTTCTTC. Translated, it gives CAQYVTSYNEQFF.

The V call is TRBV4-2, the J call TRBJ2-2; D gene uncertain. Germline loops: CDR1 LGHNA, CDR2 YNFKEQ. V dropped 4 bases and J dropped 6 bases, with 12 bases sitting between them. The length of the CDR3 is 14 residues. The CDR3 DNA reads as TGTGCCAGCAGCCGAAACGCACTCGCCGGGGAGCTGTTTTTT. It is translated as CASSRNALAGELFF.

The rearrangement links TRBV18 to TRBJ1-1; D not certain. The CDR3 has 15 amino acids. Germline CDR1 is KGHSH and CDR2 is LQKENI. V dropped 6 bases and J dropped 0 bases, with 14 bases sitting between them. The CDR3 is CASSESVGMNTEAFF. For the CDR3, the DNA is TGTGCCAGCTCGGAGTCGGTAGGGATGAACACTGAAGCTTTCTTT.

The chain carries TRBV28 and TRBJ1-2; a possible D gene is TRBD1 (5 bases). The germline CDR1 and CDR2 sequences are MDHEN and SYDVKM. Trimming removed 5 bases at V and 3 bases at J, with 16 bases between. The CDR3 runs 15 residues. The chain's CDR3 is CASSHAQGTDYGYTF. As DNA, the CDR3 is TGTGCCAGCAGTCACGCCCAGGGCACGGACTATGGCTACACCTTC.

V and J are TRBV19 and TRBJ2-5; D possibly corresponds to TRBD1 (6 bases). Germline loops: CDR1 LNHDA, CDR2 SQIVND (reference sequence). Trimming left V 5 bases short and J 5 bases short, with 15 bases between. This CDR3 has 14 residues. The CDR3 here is CASSQGLSWETQYF. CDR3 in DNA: TGTGCCAGTAGTCAGGGGCTTAGCTGGGAGACCCAGTACTTC. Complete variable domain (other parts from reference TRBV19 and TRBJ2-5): DGGITQSPKYLFRKEGQNVTLSCEQNLNHDAMYWYRQDPGQGLRLIYYSQIVNDFQKGDIAEGYSVSREKKESFPLTVTSAQKNPTAFYLCASSQGLSWETQYFGPGTRLLVL.

The CDR3 bases are TGTGCCAGCAGTTTCAATGGGCCCGGGGCGGGGGATACGCAGTATTTT. Its protein product is CASSFNGPGAGDTQYF. The chain couples TRBV28 to TRBJ2-3, with a tentative D call TRBD2 (6 bases). Germline-derived CDR1 and CDR2 are MDHEN and SYDVKM. Trimming stripped 3 bases from V and 6 bases from J, with 19 bases between. The length of the CDR3 is 16 residues.

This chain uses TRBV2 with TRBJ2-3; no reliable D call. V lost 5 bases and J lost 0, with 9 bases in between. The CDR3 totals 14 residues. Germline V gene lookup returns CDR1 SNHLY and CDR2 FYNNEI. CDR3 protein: CASSRRLSTDTQYF. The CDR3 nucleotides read TGTGCCAGCAGTCGCAGGTTAAGCACAGATACGCAGTATTTT.

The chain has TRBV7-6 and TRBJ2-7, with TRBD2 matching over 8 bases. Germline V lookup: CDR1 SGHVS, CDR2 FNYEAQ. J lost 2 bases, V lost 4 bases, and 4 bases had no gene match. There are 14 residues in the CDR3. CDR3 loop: CASSSGGRAYEQYF. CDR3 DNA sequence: TGTGCCAGCAGCTCGGGGGGGCGAGCCTACGAGCAGTACTTC.

CDR3 nucleotides: TGCGCCAGCAGCCAAGCTGAAGGCGGGAGGGCCACATTCGATACGCAGTATTTT. It encodes CASSQAEGGRATFDTQYF. The chain joins TRBV4-1 to TRBJ2-3, with 9 nucleotides matching TRBD2. The CDR3 runs to 18 residues. J was trimmed by 6 bases and V by 1 base; bases with no gene match: 14. From germline, CDR1 is MGHRA and CDR2 YSYEKL.

The CDR3 loop reads CASRSGERTEAFF. The CDR3 nucleotides read TGTGCCAGCAGGTCCGGGGAAAGGACTGAAGCTTTCTTT. The V and J genes are TRBV6-1 and TRBJ1-1, with no clear D. The germline gives CDR1 MNHNS, CDR2 SASEGT. V lost 6 bases to trimming and J lost 5 bases, with 13 bases between them. The CDR3 runs 13 residues.

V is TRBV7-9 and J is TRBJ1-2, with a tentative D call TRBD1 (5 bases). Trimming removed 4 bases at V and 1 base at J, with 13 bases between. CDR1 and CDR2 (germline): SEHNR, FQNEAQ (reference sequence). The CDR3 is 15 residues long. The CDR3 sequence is CASSWGGDLNYGYTF. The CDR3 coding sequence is TGTGCCAGCAGCTGGGGGGGAGACCTTAACTATGGCTACACCTTC.

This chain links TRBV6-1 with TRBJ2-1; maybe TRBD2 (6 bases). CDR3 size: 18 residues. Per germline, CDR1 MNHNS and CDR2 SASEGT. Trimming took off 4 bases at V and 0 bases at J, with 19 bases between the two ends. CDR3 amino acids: CASSGSGGRTNSYNEQFF. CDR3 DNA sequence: TGTGCCAGCAGTGGGTCTGGGGGGAGGACCAACTCCTACAATGAGCAGTTCTTC.

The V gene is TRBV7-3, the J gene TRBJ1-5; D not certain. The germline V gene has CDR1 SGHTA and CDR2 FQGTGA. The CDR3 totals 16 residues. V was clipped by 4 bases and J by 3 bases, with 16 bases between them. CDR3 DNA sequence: TGTGCCAGCAGCTCTACCCAGGACGGATACAATCAGCCCCAGCATTTT. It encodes CASSSTQDGYNQPQHF.

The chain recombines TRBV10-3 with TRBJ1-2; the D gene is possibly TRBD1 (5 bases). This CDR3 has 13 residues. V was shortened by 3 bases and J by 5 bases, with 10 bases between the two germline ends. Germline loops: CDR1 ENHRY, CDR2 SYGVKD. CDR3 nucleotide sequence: TGTGCCATCAGTGACGGGACTCAGTATGGCTACACCTTC. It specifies CAISDGTQYGYTF.